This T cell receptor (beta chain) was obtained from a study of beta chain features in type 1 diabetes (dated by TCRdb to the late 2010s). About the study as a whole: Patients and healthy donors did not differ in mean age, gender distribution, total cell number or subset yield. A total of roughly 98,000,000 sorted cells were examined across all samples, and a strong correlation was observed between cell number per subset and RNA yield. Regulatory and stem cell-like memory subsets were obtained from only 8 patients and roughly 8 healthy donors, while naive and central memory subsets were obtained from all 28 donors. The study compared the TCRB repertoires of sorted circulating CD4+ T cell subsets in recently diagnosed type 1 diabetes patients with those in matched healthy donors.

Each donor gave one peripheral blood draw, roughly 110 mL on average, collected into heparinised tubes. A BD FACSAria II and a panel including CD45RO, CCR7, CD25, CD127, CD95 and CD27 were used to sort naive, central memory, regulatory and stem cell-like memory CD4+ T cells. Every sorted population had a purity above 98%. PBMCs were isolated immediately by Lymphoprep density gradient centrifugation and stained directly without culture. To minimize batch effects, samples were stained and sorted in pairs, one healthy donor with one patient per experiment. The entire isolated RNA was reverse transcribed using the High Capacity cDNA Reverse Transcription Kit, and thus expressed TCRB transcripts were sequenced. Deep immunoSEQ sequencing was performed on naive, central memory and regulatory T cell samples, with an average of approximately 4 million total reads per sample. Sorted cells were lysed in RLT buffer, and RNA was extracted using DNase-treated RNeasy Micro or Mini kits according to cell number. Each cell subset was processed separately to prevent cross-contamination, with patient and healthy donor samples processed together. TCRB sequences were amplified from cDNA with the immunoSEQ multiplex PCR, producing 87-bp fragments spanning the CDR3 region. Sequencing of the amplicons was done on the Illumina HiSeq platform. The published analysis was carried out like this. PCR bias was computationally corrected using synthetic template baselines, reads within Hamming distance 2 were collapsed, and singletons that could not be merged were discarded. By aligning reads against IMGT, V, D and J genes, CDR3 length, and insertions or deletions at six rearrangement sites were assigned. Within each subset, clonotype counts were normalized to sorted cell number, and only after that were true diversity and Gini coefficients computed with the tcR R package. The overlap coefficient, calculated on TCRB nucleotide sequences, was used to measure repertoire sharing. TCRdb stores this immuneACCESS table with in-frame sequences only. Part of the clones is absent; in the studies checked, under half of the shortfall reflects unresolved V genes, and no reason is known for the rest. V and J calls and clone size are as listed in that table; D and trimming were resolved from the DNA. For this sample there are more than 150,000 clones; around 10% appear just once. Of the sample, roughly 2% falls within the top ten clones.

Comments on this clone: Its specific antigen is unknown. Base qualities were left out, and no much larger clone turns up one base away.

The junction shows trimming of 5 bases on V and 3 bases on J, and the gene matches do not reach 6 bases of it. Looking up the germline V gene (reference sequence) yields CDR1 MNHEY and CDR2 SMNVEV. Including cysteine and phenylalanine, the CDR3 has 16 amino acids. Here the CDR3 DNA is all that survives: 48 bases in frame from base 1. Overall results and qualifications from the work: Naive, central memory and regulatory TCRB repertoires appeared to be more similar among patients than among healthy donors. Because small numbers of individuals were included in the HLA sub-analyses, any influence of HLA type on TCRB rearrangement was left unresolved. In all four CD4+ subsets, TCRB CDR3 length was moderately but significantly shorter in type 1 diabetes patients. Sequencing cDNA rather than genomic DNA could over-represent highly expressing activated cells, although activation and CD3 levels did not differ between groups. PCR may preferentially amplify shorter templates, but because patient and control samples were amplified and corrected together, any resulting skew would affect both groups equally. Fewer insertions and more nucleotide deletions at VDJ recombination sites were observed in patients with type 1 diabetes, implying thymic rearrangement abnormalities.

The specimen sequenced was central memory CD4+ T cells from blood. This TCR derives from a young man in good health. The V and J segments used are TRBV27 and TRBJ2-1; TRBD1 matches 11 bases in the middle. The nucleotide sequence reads TGTGCCAGCAGTACGCCGGGACAGGGGGACTACAATGAGCAGTTCTTC. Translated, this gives CASSTPGQGDYNEQFF.